This T cell receptor (beta chain) was found in a study of blood T cell repertoires in COVID-19. The CDR3 sequence is 14 residues long. CDR1 and CDR2 from the germline V gene are SQVTM and ANQGSEA. J lost 2 bases, V lost 4 bases, and 3 bases had no gene match. Generated by immunoSEQ multiplex PCR, the TCRdb table keeps only in-frame clones and is missing some. In the table there are roughly 230,000 clones, about 80% of which are singletons. This chain connects TRBV29-1 to TRBJ2-2; TRBD1 aligns across 8 bases. This TCR came from a middle-aged man who had recovered from COVID-19. Sequencing used PBMCs or T cells enriched from blood (not recorded which). DNA for the CDR3: TGCAGCGTTGGGACAGGGAAAAACACCGGGGAGCTGTTTTTT. It specifies CSVGTGKNTGELFF.